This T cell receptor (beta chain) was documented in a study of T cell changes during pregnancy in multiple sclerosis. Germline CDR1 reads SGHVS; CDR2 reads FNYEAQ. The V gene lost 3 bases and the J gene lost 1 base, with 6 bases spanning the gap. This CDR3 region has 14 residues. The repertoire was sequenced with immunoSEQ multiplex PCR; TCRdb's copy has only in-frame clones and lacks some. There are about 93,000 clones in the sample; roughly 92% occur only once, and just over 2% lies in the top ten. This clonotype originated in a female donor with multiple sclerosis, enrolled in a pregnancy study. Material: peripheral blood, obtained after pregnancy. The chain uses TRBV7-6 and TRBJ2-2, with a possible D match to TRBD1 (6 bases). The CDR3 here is CASSLTGNTGELFF. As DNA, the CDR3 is TGTGCCAGCAGCTTGACAGGGAACACCGGGGAGCTGTTTTTT.